This TCR beta chain originates from a study of graft-versus-host responses after intestinal transplantation. Across the whole study: Recipients had transplants, and these were multivisceral, liver-intestinal, or isolated intestinal. The whole recipient group had anti-thymocyte globulin induction followed by tacrolimus and steroids for around three years.

The repertoire was sequenced with immunoSEQ multiplex PCR; TCRdb's copy has only in-frame clones and lacks some. The repertoire includes roughly 30,000 clones, roughly four fifths of them detected once, and around 20% sits in the top ten. CDR1 SEHNR and CDR2 FQNEAQ come from the germline V gene (reference sequence). The CDR3 length is 13 residues. After removal of 0 bases from V and 8 bases from J, the junction contained 0 bases not matched to a gene. Note on this clone: The antigen is not known.

This receptor was obtained from a human donor who received an intestinal transplant. The source material was unstimulated CD8+ T cells sorted from spleen or lymph node cells, sampled before intestinal transplant. This chain links TRBV7-9 with TRBJ1-4, with 7 bases matching TRBD1. CDR3 in amino acids: CASSLADREKLFF. CDR3 DNA: TGTGCCAGCAGCTTAGCGGACAGGGAAAAACTGTTTTTT. Variable domain in full (rest from reference TRBV7-9 and TRBJ1-4): DTGVSQNPRHKITKRGQNVTFRCDPISEHNRLYWYRQTLGQGPEFLTYFQNEAQLEKSRLLSDRFSAERPKGSFSTLEIQRTEQGDSAMYLCASSLADREKLFFGSGTQLSVL.